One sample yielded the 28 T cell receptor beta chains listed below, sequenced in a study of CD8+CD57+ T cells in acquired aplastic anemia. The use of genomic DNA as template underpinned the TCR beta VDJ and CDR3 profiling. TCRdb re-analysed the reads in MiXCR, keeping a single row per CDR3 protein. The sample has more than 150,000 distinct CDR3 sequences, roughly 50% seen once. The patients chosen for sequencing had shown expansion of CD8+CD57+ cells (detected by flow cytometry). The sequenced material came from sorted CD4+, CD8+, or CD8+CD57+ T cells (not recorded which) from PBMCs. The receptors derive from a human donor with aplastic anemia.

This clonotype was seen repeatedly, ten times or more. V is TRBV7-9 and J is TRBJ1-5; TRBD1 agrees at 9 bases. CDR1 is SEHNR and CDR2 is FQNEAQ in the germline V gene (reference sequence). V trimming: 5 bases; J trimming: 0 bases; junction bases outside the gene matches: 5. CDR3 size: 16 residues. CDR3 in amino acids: CASSDGQGLSNQPQHF. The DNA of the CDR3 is TGTGCCAGCAGCGACGGACAGGGGCTTAGCAATCAGCCCCAGCATTTT. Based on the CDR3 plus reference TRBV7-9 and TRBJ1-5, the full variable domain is DTGVSQNPRHKITKRGQNVTFRCDPISEHNRLYWYRQTLGQGPEFLTYFQNEAQLEKSRLLSDRFSAERPKGSFSTLEIQRTEQGDSAMYLCASSDGQGLSNQPQHFGDGTRLSIL.

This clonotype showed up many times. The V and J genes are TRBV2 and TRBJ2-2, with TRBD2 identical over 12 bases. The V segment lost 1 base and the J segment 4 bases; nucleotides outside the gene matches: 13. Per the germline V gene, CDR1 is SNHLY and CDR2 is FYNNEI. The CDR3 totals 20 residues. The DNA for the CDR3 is TGTGCCAGCAGTGAAGGTTGGCGTCTAGCGGGGGGGCCGGGCACCGGGGAGCTGTTTTTT. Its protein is CASSEGWRLAGGPGTGELFF.

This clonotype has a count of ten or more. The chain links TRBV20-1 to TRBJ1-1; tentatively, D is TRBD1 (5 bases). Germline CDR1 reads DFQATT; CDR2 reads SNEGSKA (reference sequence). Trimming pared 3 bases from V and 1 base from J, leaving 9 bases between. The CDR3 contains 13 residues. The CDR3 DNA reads TGCAGTGCTAGTCAGGGCGGGAACACTGAAGCTTTCTTT. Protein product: CSASQGGNTEAFF.

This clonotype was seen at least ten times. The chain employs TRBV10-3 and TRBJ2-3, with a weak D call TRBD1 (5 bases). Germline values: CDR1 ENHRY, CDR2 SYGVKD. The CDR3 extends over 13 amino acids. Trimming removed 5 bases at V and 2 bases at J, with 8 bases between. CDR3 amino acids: CAISQGITDTQYF. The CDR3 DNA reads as TGTGCCATCAGTCAGGGTATCACAGATACGCAGTATTTT.

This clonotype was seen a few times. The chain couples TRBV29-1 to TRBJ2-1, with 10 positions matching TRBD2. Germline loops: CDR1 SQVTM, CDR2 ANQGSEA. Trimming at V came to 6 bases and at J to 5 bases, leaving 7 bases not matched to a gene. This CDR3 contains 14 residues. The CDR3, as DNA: TGCAGCGTAGTTAGGACTAGCGGAAACAATGAGCAGTTCTTC. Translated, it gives CSVVRTSGNNEQFF.

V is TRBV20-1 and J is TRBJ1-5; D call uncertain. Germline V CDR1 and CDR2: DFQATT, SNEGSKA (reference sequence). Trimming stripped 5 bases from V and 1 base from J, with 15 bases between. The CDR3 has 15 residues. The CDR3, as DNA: TGCAGTGCTCCGAGGACGGGGAGGAGCAATCAGCCCCAGCATTTT. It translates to CSAPRTGRSNQPQHF.

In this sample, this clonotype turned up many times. CDR3 residues: CASSKSGGNNEQFF. The CDR3 nucleotides are TGTGCCAGCAGTAAATCCGGGGGAAACAATGAGCAGTTCTTC. The chain recombines TRBV6-5 with TRBJ2-1, with D tentatively TRBD2 (6 bases). This CDR3 has 14 residues. The germline V gene has CDR1 MNHEY and CDR2 SVGAGI. V lost 5 bases and J 5 bases, leaving 13 bases between the germline ends.

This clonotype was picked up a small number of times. The DNA for the CDR3 is TGTGCCAGCAGTGAAGGGAACGGCAATCAGCCCCAGCATTTT. It specifies CASSEGNGNQPQHF. The chain has TRBV2 and TRBJ1-5; D unresolved. V gave up 1 base and J gave up 2 bases, with 6 bases separating them. Germline CDR1 SNHLY, CDR2 FYNNEI. CDR3 size: 14 residues.

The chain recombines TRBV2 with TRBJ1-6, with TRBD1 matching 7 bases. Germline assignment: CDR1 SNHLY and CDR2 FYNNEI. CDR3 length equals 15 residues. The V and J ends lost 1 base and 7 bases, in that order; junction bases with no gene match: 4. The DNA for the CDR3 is TGTGCCAGCAGTGAAGAAGGACAGGTGAATTCACCCCTCCACTTT. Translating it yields CASSEEGQVNSPLHF.

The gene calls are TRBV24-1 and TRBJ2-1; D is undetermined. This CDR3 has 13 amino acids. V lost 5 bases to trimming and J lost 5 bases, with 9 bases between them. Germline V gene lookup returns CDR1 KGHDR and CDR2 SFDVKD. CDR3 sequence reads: CATSVGLNNEQFF. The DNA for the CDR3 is TGTGCCACCAGTGTGGGTCTCAACAATGAGCAGTTCTTC.

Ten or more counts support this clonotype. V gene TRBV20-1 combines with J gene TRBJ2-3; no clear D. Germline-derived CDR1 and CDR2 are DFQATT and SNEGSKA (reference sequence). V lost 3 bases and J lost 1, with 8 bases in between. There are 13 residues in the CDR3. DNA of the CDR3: TGCAGTGCTAGTGTCGCGGGCACAGATACGCAGTATTTT. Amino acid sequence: CSASVAGTDTQYF.

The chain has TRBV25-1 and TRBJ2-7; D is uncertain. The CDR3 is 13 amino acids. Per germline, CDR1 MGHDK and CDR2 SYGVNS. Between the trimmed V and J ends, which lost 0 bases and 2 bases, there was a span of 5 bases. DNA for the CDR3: TGTGCCAGCAGTGAATACGGGCCCTACGAGCAGTACTTC. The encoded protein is CASSEYGPYEQYF.

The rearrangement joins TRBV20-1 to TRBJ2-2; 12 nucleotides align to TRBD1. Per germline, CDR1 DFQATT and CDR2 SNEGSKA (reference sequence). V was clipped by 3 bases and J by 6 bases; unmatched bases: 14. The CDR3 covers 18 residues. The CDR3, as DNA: TGCAGTGCTAGTTTTTACATCGGGACAGGGGGCAAGGCCGGGGAGCTGTTTTTT. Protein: CSASFYIGTGGKAGELFF.

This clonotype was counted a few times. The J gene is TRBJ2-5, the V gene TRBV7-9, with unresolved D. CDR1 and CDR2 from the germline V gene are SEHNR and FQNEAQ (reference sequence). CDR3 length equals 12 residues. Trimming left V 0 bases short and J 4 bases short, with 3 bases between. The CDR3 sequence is CASSLARETQYF. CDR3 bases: TGTGCCAGCAGCTTAGCGCGAGAGACCCAGTACTTC.

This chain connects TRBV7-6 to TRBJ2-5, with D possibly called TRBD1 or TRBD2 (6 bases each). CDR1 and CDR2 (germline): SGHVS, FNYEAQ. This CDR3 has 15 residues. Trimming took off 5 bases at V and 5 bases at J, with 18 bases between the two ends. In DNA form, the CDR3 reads TGTGCCAGCAGCGCCGAGAGGGGGGTAGCTGAGACCCAGTACTTC. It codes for CASSAERGVAETQYF.

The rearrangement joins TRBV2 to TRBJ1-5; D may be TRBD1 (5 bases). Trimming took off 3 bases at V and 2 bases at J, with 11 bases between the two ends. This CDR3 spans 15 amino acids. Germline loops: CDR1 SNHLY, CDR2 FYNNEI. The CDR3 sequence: CASSERGGGNQPQHF. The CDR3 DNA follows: TGTGCCAGCAGTGAGAGGGGAGGGGGCAATCAGCCCCAGCATTTT.

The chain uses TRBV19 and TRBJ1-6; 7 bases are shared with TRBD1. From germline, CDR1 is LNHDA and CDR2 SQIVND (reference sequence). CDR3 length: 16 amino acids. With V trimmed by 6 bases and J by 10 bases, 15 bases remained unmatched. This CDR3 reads CASRPDGQDLRSPLHF. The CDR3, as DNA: TGTGCCAGTAGACCCGACGGACAGGACCTACGGTCACCCCTCCACTTT.

The CDR3 region is CAWSVSGTNYGYTF. The CDR3 bases are TGTGCCTGGAGTGTAAGTGGGACAAACTATGGCTACACCTTC. V and J are TRBV30 and TRBJ1-2, with a possible D match to TRBD1 (6 bases). V was clipped by 0 bases and J by 2 bases, with 10 bases between them. Germline V lookup: CDR1 GTSNPN, CDR2 SVGIG (reference sequence). There are 14 residues in the CDR3.

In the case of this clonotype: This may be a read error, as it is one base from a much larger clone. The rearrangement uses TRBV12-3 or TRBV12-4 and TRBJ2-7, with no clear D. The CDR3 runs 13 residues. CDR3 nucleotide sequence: TGTGCCAGCAGTTTAATTACTTACTACGAGCAGTGCTTC. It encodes CASSLITYYEQCF.

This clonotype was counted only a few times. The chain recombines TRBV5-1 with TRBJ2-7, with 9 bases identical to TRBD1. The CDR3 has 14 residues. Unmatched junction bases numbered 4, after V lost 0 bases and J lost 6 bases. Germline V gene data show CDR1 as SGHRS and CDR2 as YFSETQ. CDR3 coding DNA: TGCGCCAGCAGCTTGGGTCGACAGGGGGGCGAGCAGTACTTC. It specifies CASSLGRQGGEQYF.

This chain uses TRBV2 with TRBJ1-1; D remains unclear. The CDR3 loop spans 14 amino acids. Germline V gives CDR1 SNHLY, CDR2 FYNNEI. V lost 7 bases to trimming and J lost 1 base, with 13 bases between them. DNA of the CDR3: TGTGCCAGCACCGCAGCATCCCGGAACACTGAAGCTTTCTTT. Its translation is CASTAASRNTEAFF.

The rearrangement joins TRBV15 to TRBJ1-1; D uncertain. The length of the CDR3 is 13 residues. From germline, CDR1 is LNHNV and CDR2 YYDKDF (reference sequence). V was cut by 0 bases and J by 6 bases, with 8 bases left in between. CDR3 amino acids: CATSRERTSEAFF. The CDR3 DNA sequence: TGTGCCACCAGCAGAGAGAGAACATCTGAAGCTTTCTTT.

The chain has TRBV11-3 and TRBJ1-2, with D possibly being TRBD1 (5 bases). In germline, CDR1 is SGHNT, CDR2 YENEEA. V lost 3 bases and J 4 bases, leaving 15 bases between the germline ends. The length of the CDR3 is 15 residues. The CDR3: CASSLTDGGSYGYTF. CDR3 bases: TGTGCCAGCAGCTTGACAGATGGAGGGTCCTATGGCTACACCTTC.

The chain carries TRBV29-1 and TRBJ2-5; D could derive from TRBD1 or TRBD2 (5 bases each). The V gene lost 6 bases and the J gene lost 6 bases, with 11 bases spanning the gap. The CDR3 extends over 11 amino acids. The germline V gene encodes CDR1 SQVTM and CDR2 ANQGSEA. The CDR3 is CSVDPGQTQYF. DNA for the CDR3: TGCAGCGTCGACCCGGGACAGACCCAGTACTTC. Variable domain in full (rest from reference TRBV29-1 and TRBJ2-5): SAVISQKPSRDICQRGTSLTIQCQVDSQVTMMFWYRQQPGQSLTLIATANQGSEATYESGFVIDKFPISRPNLTFSTLTVSNMSPEDSSIYLCSVDPGQTQYFGPGTRLLVL.

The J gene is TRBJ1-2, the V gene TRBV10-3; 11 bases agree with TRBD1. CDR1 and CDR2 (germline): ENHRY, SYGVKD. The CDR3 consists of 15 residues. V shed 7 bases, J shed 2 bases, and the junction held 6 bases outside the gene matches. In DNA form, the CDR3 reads TGTGCCATCACCATAGGACAGGGGGCAAACTATGGCTACACCTTC. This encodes CAITIGQGANYGYTF.

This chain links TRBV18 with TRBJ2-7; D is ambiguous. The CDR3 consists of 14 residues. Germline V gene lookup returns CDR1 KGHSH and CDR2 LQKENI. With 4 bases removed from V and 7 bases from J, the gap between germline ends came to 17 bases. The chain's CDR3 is CASSLGQAPLEQYF. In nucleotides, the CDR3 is TGTGCCAGCTCACTCGGCCAGGCTCCCCTGGAGCAGTACTTC.

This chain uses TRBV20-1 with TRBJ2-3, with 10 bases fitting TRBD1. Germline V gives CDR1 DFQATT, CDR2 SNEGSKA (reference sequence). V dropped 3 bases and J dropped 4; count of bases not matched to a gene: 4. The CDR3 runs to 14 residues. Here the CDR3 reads CSARDRGRADTQYF. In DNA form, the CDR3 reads TGCAGTGCTAGGGACAGGGGGAGAGCAGATACGCAGTATTTT.

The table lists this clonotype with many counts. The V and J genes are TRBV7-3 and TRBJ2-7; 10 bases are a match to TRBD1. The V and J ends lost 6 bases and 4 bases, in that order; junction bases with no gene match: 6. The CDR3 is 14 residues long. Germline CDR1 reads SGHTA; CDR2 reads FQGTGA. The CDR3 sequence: CASRSGTGDYEQYF. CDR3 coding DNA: TGTGCCAGCAGGTCCGGGACAGGGGATTACGAGCAGTACTTC.